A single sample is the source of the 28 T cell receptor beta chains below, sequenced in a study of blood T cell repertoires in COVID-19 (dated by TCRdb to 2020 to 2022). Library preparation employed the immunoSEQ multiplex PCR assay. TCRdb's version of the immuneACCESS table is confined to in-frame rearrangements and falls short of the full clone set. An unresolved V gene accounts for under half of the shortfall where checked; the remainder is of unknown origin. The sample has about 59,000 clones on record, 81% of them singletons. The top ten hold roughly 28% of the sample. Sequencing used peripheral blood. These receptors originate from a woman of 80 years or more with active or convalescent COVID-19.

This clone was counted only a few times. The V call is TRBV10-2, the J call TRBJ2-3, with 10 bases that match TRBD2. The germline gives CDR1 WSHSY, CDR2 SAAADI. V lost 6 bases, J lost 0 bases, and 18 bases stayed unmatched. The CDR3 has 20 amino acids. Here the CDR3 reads CASRASGGPALGSSTDTQYF. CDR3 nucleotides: TGCGCCAGCAGGGCTAGCGGGGGACCTGCCCTTGGTTCTAGCACAGATACGCAGTATTTT.

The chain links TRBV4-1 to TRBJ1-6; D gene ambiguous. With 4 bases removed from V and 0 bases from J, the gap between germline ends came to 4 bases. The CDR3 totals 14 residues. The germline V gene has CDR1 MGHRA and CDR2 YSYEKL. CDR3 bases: TGCGCCAGCAGCCCGAGCTCCTATAATTCACCCCTCCACTTT. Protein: CASSPSSYNSPLHF.

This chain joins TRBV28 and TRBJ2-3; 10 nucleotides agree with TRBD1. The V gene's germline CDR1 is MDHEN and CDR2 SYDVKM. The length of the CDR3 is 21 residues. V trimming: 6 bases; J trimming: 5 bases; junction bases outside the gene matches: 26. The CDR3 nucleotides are TGTGCCAGCAGCTGCGACAGGGGGCTTTGTTTAAGCTTTAGTCCCCAAGATACGCAGTATTTT. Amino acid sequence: CASSCDRGLCLSFSPQDTQYF.

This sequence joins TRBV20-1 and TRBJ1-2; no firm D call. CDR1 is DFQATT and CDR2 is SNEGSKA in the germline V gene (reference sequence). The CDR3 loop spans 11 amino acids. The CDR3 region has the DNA TGCAGACCAATCGCTGTTGGCGGCTACACCTTC. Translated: CRPIAVGGYTF.

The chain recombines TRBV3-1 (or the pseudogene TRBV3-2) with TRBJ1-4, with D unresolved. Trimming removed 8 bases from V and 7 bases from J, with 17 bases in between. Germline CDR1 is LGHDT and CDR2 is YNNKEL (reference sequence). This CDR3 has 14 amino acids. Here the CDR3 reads CASANQAAGEKLFF. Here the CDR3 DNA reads TGTGCCAGCGCGAATCAGGCAGCCGGTGAAAAACTGTTTTTT.

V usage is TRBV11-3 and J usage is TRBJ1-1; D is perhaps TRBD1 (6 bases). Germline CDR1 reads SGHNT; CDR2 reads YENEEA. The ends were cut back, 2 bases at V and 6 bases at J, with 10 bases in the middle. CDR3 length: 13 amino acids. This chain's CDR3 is CASSLRAGAEAFF. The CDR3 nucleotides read TGTGCCAGCAGCTTAAGGGCAGGGGCTGAAGCTTTCTTT.

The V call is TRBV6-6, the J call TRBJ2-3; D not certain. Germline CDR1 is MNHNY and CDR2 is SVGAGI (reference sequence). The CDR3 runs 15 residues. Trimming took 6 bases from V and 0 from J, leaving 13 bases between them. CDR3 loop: CASSQGASSTDTQYF. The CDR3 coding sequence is TGTGCCAGCAGCCAAGGAGCGAGTAGCACAGATACGCAGTATTTT.

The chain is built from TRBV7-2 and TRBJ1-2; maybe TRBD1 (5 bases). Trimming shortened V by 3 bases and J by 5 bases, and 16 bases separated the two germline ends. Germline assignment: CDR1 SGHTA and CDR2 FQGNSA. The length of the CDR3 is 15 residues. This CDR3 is CASSFEPGVGYGYTF. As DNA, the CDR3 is TGTGCCAGCAGCTTCGAACCGGGGGTTGGGTATGGCTACACCTTC. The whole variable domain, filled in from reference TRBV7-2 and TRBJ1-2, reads GAGVSQSPSNKVTEKGKDVELRCDPISGHTALYWYRQSLGQGLEFLIYFQGNSAPDKSGLPSDRFSAERTGGSVSTLTIQRTQQEDSAVYLCASSFEPGVGYGYTFGSGTRLTVV.

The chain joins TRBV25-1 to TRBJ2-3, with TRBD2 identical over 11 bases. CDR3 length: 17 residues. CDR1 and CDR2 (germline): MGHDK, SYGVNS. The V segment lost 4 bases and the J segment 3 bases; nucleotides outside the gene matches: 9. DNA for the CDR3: TGTGCCAGCAGTGGAGGACTAGCGGGCCCGATGACAGATACGCAGTATTTT. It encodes CASSGGLAGPMTDTQYF.

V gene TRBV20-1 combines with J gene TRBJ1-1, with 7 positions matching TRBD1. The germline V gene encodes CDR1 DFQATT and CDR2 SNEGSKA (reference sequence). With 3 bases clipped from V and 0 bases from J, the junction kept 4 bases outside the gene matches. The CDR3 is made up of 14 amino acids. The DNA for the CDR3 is TGCAGTGCTAGTAAACAGGGGATGAACACTGAAGCTTTCTTT. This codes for CSASKQGMNTEAFF.

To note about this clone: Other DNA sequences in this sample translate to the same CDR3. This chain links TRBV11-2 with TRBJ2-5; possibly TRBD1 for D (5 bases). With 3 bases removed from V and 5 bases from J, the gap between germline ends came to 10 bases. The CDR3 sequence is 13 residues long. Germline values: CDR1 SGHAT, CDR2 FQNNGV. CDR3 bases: TGTGCCAGCAGCTTGGGGCTAGGGGAGACCCAGTACTTC. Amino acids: CASSLGLGETQYF. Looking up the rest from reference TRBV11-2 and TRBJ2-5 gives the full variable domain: EAGVAQSPRYKIIEKRQSVAFWCNPISGHATLYWYQQILGQGPKLLIQFQNNGVVDDSQLPKDRFSAERLKGVDSTLKIQPAKLEDSAVYLCASSLGLGETQYFGPGTRLLVL.

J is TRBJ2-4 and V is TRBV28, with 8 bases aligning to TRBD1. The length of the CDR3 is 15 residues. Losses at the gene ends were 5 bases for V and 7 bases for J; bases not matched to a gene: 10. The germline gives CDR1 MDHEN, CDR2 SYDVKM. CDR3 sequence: CASSHPGTGGNIQYF. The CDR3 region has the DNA TGTGCCAGCAGTCACCCCGGGACAGGTGGGAACATTCAGTACTTC.

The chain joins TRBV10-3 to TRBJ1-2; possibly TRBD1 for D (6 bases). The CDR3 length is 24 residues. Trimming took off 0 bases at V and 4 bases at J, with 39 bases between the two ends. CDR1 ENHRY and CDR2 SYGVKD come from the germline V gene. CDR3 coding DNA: TGTGCCATCAGTGAGTCGATCTCTAGACCTTTGGGACAAGGGACGAAGGGCCTGACCTATGGCTACACCTTC. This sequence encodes CAISESISRPLGQGTKGLTYGYTF.

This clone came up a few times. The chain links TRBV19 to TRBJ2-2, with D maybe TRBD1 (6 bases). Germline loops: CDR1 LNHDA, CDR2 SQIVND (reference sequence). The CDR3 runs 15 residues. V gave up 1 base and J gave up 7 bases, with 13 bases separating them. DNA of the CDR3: TGTGCCAGTAGTATAGGGACAGCTTCTGGCGGGGAGCTGTTTTTT. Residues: CASSIGTASGGELFF. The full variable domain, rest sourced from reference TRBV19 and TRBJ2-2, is DGGITQSPKYLFRKEGQNVTLSCEQNLNHDAMYWYRQDPGQGLRLIYYSQIVNDFQKGDIAEGYSVSREKKESFPLTVTSAQKNPTAFYLCASSIGTASGGELFFGEGSRLTVL.

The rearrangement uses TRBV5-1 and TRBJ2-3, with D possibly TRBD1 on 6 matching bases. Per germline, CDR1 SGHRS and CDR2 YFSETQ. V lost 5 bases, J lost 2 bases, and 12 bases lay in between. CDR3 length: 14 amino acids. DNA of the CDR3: TGCGCCAGCAGTCCCGGACAGTACACAGATACGCAGTATTTT. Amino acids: CASSPGQYTDTQYF.

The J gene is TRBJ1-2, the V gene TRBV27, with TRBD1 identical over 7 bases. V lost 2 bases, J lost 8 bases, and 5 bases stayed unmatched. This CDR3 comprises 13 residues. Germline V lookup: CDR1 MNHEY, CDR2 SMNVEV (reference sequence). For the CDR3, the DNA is TGTGCCAGCAGTTTAGAGACAGGGCGAGGCTACACCTTC. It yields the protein CASSLETGRGYTF.

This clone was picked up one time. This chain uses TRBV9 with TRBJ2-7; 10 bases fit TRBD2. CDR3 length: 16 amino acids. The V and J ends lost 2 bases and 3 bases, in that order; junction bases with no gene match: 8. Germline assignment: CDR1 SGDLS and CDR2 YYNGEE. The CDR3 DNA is TGTGCCAGCAGCGTCTCAGCGGGGGGGATGATCTACGAGCAGTACTTC. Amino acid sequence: CASSVSAGGMIYEQYF.

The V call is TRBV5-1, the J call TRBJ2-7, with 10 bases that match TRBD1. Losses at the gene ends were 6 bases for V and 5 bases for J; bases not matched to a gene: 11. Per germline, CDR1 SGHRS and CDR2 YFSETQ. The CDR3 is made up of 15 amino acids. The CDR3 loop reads CASNIGGTGADEQYF. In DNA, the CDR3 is TGCGCCAGCAATATAGGTGGGACAGGGGCAGACGAGCAGTACTTC.

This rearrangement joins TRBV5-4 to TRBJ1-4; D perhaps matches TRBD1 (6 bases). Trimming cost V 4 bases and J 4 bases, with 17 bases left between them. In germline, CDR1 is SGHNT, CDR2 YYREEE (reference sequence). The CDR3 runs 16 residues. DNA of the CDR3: TGTGCCAGCAGCCAACAGGCCTGGGGGCTTAATGAAAAACTGTTTTTT. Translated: CASSQQAWGLNEKLFF. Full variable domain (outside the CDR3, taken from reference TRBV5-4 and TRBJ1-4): ETGVTQSPTHLIKTRGQQVTLRCSSQSGHNTVSWYQQALGQGPQFIFQYYREEENGRGNFPPRFSGLQFPNYSSELNVNALELDDSALYLCASSQQAWGLNEKLFFGSGTQLSVL.

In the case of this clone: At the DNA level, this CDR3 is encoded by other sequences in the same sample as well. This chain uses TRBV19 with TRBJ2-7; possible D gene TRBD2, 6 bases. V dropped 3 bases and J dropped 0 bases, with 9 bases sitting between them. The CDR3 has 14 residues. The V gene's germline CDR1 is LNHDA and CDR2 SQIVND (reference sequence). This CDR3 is CASSIGGYSYEQYF. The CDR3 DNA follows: TGTGCCAGTAGTATTGGGGGGTACTCCTACGAGCAGTACTTC.

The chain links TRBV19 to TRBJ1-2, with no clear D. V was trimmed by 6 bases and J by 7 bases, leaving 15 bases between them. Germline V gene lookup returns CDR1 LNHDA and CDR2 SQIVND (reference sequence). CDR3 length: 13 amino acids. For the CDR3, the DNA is TGTGCCAGTAGCTTTGGACGGGGATTTGGCTACACCTTC. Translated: CASSFGRGFGYTF.

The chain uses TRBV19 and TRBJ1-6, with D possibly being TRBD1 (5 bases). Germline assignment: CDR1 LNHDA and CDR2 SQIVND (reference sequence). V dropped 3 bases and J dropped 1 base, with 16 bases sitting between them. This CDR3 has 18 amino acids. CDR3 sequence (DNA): TGTGCCAGTAGTATTATGTTCCAGGGTGGTTCCTATAATTCACCCCTCCACTTT. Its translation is CASSIMFQGGSYNSPLHF.

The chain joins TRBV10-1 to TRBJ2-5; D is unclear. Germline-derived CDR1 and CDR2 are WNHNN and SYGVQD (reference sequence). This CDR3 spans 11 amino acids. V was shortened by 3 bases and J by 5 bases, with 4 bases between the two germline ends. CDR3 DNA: TGCGCCAGCAGTGACGGTGAGACCCAGTACTTC. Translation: CASSDGETQYF.

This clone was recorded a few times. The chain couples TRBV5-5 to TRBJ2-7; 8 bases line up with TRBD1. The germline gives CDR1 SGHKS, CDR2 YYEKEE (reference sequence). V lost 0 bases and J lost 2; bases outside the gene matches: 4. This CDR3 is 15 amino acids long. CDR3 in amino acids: CASSLGNRGAYEQYF. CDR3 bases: TGTGCCAGCAGCTTGGGAAACAGGGGGGCCTACGAGCAGTACTTC.

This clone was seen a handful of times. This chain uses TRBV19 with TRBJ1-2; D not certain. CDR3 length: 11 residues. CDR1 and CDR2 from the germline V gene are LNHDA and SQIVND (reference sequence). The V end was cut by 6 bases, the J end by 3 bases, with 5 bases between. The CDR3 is CASRADYGYTF. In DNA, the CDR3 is TGTGCCAGTAGGGCAGACTATGGCTACACCTTC.

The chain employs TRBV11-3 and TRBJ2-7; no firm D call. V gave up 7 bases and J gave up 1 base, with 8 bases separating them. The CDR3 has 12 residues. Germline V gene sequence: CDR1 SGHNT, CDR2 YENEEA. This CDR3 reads CASTTCSYEQYF. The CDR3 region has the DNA TGTGCCAGCACCACATGTTCCTACGAGCAGTACTTC.

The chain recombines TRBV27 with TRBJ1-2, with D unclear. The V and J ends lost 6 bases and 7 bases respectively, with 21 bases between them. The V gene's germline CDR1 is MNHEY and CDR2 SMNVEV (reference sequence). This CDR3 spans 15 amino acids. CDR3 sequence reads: CASSRSSGFVAGYTF. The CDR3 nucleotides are TGTGCCAGCAGCCGGTCTTCGGGTTTTGTTGCTGGCTACACCTTC.

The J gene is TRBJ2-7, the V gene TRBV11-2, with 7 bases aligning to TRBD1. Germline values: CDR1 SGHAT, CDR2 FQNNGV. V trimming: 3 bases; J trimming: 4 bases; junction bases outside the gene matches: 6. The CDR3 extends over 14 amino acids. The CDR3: CASSFETGSYEQYF. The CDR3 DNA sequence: TGTGCCAGCAGCTTCGAGACAGGGTCATACGAGCAGTACTTC.